The 8 T cell receptor beta chains given below trace back to one sample, sequenced in a study of T cell responses to AZD1222 COVID-19 vaccine (dated by TCRdb to 2020 to 2022). Library generation was performed with the immunoSEQ multiplex PCR assay. TCRdb took over this immuneACCESS table, retaining in-frame rearrangements with V and J assigned. Such tables are incomplete; in checked studies, under half of the missing clones stem from an unresolved V gene, and the remainder is unexplained. The sample yields about 140,000 clones; around 90% were counted once. Together, the top ten hold about 5.5% of the sample. This specimen's time point label, per the study, means: baseline before first vaccination. The sample was peripheral blood, taken on day 0 of AZD1222 vaccination. The receptors shown here come from an adult in good health.

The chain combines TRBV5-5 with TRBJ1-2, with D unresolved. The CDR3 is made up of 12 amino acids. Germline V gene sequence: CDR1 SGHKS, CDR2 YYEKEE (reference sequence). The V end was cut by 2 bases, the J end by 2 bases, with 4 bases between. CDR3 sequence reads: CASSFGNYGYTF. As DNA, the CDR3 is TGTGCCAGCAGCTTTGGAAACTATGGCTACACCTTC. The entire variable domain, with the rest obtained from reference TRBV5-5 and TRBJ1-2, is as follows: DAGVTQSPTHLIKTRGQQVTLRCSPISGHKSVSWYQQVLGQGPQFIFQYYEKEERGRGNFPDRFSARQFPNYSSELNVNALLLGDSALYLCASSFGNYGYTFGSGTRLTVV.

This chain links TRBV6-6 with TRBJ2-7, with TRBD1 identical over 9 bases. The CDR3 is 14 amino acids. CDR1 is MNHNY, CDR2 SVGAGI, per germline (reference sequence). V gave up 6 bases and J gave up 4 bases; unmatched junction bases: 7. The CDR3 coding sequence is TGTGCCAGCAGACCGGGACAGGGAGTTTACGAGCAGTACTTC. Amino acids: CASRPGQGVYEQYF.

The chain couples TRBV12-3 or TRBV12-4 to TRBJ1-2; perhaps TRBD1 as D (5 bases). Trimming removed 8 bases at V and 2 bases at J, with 12 bases between. The length of the CDR3 is 13 residues. DNA of the CDR3: TGTGCCAGCGGGGACCGTGCGAACTATGGCTACACCTTC. Translated, it gives CASGDRANYGYTF.

V usage is TRBV27 and J usage is TRBJ2-7; 9 nucleotides match TRBD2. This CDR3 is built from 12 residues. CDR1 is MNHEY and CDR2 is SMNVEV in the germline V gene (reference sequence). The CDR3 sequence: CAVTSGSYEQYF. Here the CDR3 DNA reads TGTGCGGTGACTAGCGGCTCCTACGAGCAGTACTTC.

The chain combines TRBV2 with TRBJ2-7; D might be TRBD1 (5 bases). In germline, CDR1 is SNHLY, CDR2 FYNNEI. The CDR3 runs to 11 residues. V lost 6 bases and J 2 bases, leaving 5 bases between the germline ends. CDR3 amino acids: CASSRAYEQYF. For the CDR3, the DNA is TGTGCCAGCAGCAGGGCCTACGAGCAGTACTTC.

V usage is TRBV4-1 and J usage is TRBJ1-4; 7 bases fit TRBD1. The CDR3 length is 17 residues. Germline V gene lookup returns CDR1 MGHRA and CDR2 YSYEKL. V lost 1 base, J lost 2 bases, and 7 bases stayed unmatched. CDR3 nucleotides: TGCGCCAGCAGCCAAGTAGGCAGGGGGTTTACTAATGAAAAACTGTTTTTT. Its protein product is CASSQVGRGFTNEKLFF.

The chain carries TRBV18 and TRBJ2-5; D is uncertain. This CDR3 spans 15 amino acids. Germline CDR1 is KGHSH and CDR2 is LQKENI. Trimming took off 1 base at V and 1 base at J, with 10 bases between the two ends. CDR3 in amino acids: CASSPLSASQETQYF. The DNA for the CDR3 is TGTGCCAGCTCACCACTTTCGGCGTCCCAAGAGACCCAGTACTTC.

The rearrangement links TRBV6-5 to TRBJ2-7; either TRBD1 or TRBD2 may fit D (5 bases each). Trimming took 6 bases from V and 0 from J, leaving 9 bases between them. From germline, CDR1 is MNHEY and CDR2 SVGAGI. CDR3 size: 13 residues. As DNA, the CDR3 is TGTGCCAGCAGGGGACGGGACTCCTACGAGCAGTACTTC. This translates into CASRGRDSYEQYF.